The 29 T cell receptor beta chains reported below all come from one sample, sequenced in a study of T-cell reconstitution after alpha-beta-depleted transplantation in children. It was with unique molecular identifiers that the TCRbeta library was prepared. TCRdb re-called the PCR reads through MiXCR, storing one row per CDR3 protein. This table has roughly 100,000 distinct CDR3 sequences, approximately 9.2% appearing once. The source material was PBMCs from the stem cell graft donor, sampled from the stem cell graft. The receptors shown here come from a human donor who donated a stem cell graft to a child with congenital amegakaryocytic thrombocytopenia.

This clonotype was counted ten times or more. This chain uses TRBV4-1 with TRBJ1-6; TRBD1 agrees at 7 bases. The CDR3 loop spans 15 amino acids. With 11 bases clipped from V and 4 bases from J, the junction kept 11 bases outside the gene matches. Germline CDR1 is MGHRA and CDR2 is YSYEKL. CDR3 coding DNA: TGCGCCTCGAAGGACAGGAGCAATTATAATTCACCCCTCCACTTT. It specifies CASKDRSNYNSPLHF.

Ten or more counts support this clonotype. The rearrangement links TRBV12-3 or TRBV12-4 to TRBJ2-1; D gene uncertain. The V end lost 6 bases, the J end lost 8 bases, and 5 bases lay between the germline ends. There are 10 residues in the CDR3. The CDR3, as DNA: TGTGCCAGCAGCATCGATGAGCAGTTCTTC. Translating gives CASSIDEQFF.

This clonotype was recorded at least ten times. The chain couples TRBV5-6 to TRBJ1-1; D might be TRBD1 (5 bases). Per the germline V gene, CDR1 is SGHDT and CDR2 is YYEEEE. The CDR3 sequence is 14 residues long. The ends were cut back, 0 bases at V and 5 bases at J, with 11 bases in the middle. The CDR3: CASSLVGVGTEAFF. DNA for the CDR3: TGTGCCAGCAGCTTGGTGGGGGTTGGGACTGAAGCTTTCTTT.

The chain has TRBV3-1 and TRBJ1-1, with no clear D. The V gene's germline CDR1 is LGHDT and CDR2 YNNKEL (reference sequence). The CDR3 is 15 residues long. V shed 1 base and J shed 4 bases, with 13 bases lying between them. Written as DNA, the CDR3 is TGTGCCAGCAGCCAAGCGTTGGGCAGCGTCACTGAAGCTTTCTTT. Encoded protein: CASSQALGSVTEAFF.

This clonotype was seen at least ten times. CDR3 sequence (DNA): TGTGCCAGCACGCCAGATTATGGGATACAGTTCTTC. It specifies CASTPDYGIQFF. V usage is TRBV6-2 or TRBV6-3 and J usage is TRBJ2-1, with D uncertain. Trimming removed 7 bases from V and 13 bases from J, with 17 bases in between. CDR3 length equals 12 residues. Germline values: CDR1 MNHEY, CDR2 SVGEGT.

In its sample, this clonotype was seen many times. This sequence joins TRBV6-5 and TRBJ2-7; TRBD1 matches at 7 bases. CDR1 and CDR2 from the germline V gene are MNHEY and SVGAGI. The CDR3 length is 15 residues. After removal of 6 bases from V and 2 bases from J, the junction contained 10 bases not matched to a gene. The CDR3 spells CASSRTPGQTYEQYF. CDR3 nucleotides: TGTGCCAGCAGCAGGACCCCGGGACAGACCTACGAGCAGTACTTC.

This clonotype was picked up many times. The CDR3: CASTRAGRSDTQYF. CDR3 DNA: TGCGCCAGCACGCGGGCGGGGCGCTCAGATACGCAGTATTTT. The chain carries TRBV5-1 and TRBJ2-3, with a possible D match to TRBD2 (6 bases). V lost 6 bases to trimming and J lost 4 bases, with 15 bases between them. The CDR3 has 14 amino acids. CDR1 and CDR2 from the germline V gene are SGHRS and YFSETQ.

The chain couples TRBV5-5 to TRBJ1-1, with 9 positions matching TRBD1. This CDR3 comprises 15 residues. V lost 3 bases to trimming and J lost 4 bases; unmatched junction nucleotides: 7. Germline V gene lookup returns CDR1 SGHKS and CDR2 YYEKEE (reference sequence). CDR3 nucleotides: TGTGCCAGCAGCTCCAGACAGGGGGGGTTCACTGAAGCTTTCTTT. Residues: CASSSRQGGFTEAFF.

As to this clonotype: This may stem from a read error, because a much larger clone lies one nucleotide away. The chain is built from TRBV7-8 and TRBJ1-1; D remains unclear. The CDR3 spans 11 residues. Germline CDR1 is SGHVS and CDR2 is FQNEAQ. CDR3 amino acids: CARSPADRAFF. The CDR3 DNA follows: TGTGCCCGCAGCCCAGCAGATAGGGCTTTCTTT.

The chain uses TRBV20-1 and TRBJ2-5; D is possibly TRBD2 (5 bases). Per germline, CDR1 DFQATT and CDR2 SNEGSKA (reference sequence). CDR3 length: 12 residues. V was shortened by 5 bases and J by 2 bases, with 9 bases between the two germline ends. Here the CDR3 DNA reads TGCAGTGCTGTTGCGGGTCAAGAGACCCAGTACTTC. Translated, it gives CSAVAGQETQYF.

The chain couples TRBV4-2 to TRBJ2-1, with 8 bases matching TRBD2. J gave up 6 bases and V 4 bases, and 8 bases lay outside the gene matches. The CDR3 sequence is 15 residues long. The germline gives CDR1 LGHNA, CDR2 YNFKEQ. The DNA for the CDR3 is TGTGCCAGCAGCCCCATAGCGGGAATCACCAATGAGCAGTTCTTC. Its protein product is CASSPIAGITNEQFF.

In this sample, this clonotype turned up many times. CDR3 bases: TGCAGTGCTAGTCCCCCCGGACTAGCGTCTTACAATGAGCAGTTCTTC. It encodes CSASPPGLASYNEQFF. This chain joins TRBV20-1 and TRBJ2-1, with 9 bases lining up with TRBD2. CDR3 size: 16 residues. Germline-derived CDR1 and CDR2 are DFQATT and SNEGSKA (reference sequence). Trimming at V came to 3 bases and at J to 4 bases, leaving 10 bases not matched to a gene.

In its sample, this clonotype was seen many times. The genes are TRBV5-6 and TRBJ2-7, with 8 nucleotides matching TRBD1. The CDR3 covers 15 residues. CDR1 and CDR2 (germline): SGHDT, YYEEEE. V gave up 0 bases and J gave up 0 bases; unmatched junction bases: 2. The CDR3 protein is CASSLGTGFSYEQYF. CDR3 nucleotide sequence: TGTGCCAGCAGCTTGGGGACAGGGTTCTCCTACGAGCAGTACTTC.

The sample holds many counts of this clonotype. The CDR3 DNA reads TGTGCCTGGAAACATCTGGACAGTCATAATTCACCCCTCCACTTT. This gives the protein CAWKHLDSHNSPLHF. The genes are TRBV30 and TRBJ1-6; D possibly corresponds to TRBD1 (6 bases). CDR1 is GTSNPN and CDR2 is SVGIG in the germline V gene (reference sequence). V was shortened by 4 bases and J by 5 bases, with 15 bases between the two germline ends. The length of the CDR3 is 15 residues.

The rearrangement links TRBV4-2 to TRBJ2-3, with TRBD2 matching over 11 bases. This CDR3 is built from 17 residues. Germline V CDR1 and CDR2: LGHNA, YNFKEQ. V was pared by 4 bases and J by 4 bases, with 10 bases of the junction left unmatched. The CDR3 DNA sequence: TGTGCCAGCAGCCCCCCAAAACTAGCGGGAGCGGCAGATACGCAGTATTTT. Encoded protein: CASSPPKLAGAADTQYF.

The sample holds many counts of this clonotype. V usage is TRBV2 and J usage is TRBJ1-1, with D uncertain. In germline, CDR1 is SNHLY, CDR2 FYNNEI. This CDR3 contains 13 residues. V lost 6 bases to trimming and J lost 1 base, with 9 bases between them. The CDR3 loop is CASSPRGNTEAFF. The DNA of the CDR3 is TGTGCCAGCAGCCCCCGGGGGAACACTGAAGCTTTCTTT.

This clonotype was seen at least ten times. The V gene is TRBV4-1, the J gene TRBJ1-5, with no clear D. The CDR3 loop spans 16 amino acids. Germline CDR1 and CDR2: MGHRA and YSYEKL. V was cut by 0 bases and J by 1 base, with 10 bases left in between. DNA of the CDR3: TGCGCCAGCAGCCAAGATGGGAGGCAAAGCAATCAGCCCCAGCATTTT. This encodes CASSQDGRQSNQPQHF.

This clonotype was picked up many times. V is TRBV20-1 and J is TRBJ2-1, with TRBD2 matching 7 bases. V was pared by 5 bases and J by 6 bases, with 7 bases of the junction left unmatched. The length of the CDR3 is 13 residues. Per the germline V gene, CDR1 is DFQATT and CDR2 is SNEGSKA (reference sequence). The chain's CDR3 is CSAWTRFRNEQFF. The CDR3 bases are TGCAGTGCTTGGACTAGGTTTCGCAATGAGCAGTTCTTC.

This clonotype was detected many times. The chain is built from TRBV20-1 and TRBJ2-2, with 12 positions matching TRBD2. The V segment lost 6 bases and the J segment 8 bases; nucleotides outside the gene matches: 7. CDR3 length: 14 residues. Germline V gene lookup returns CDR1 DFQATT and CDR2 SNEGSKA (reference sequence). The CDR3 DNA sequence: TGCAGTGCGTGGACTAGCGGGGAACATGGGGAGCTGTTTTTT. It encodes CSAWTSGEHGELFF.

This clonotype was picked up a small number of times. CDR3 loop: CASGSGTSGISDTQYF. The CDR3 nucleotides are TGTGCTAGTGGTTCGGGGACTAGCGGGATCTCAGATACGCAGTATTTT. The rearrangement uses TRBV12-5 and TRBJ2-3, with 13 bases lining up with TRBD2. Germline values: CDR1 LGHNT, CDR2 FRNRAP. V lost 4 bases, J lost 4 bases, and 5 bases stayed unmatched. The CDR3 totals 16 residues.

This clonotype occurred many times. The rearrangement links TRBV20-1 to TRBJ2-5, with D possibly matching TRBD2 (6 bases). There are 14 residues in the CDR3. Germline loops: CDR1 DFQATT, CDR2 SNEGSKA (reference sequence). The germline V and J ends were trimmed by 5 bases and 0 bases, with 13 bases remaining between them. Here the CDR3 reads CSAPLWGDQETQYF. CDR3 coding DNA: TGCAGTGCTCCCCTCTGGGGGGACCAAGAGACCCAGTACTTC.

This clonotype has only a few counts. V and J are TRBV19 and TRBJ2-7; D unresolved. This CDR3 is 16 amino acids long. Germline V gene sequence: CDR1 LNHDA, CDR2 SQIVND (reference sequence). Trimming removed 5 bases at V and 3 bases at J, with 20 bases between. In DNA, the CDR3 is TGTGCCAGTAGTTCCCAACTGGGGAAAGAAATCTACGAGCAGTACTTC. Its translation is CASSSQLGKEIYEQYF.

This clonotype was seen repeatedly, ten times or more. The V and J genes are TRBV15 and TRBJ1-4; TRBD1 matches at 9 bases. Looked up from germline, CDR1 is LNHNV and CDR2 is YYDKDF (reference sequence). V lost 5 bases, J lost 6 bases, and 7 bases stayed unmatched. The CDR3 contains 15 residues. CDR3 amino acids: CATSGHRGLDEKLFF. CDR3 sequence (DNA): TGTGCCACCAGCGGCCACAGGGGGCTCGATGAAAAACTGTTTTTT.

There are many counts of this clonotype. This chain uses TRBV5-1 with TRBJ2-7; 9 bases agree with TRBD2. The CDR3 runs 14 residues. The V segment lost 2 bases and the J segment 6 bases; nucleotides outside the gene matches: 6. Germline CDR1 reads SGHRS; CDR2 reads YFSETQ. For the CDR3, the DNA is TGCGCCAGCAGCTTACCGAGCGGGGGGCTCGAGCAGTACTTC. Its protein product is CASSLPSGGLEQYF.

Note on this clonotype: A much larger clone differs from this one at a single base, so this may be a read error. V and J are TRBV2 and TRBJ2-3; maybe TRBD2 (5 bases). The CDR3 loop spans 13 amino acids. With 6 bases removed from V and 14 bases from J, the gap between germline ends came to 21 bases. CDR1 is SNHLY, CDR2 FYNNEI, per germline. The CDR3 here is CASRIFGMTLPYF. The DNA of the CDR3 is TGTGCCAGCAGGATTTTCGGGATGACCTTACCGTATTTT.

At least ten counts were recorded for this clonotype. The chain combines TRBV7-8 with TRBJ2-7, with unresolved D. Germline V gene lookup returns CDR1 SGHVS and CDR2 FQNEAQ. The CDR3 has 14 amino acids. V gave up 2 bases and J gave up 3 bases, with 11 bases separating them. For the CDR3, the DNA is TGTGCCAGCAGCTTATATTGGGGATACTACGAGCAGTACTTC. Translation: CASSLYWGYYEQYF.

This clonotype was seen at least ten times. CDR3 region: CASSSDGTGVYEQYF. DNA for the CDR3: TGTGCCAGCAGCTCAGACGGGACAGGGGTCTACGAGCAGTACTTC. V gene TRBV7-2 combines with J gene TRBJ2-7, with TRBD1 matching over 10 bases. Germline V lookup: CDR1 SGHTA, CDR2 FQGNSA. J was trimmed by 3 bases and V by 4 bases; bases with no gene match: 6. The CDR3 has 15 amino acids.

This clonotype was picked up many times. The DNA of the CDR3 is TGCGCCAGCAGCTTGTCACCCAGGGGCGCCGGGGAGCTGTTTTTT. Translated: CASSLSPRGAGELFF. The rearrangement uses TRBV5-1 and TRBJ2-2, with TRBD1 as a possible D gene (6 bases). V gave up 1 base and J gave up 6 bases, with 13 bases separating them. Germline V gene lookup returns CDR1 SGHRS and CDR2 YFSETQ. CDR3 length equals 15 residues.

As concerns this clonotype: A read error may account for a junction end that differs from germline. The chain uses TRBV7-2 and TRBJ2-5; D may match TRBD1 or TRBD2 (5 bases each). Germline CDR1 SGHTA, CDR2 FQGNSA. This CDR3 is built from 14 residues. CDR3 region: CVSSPGRNQETQYF. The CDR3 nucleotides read TGTGTCAGCAGCCCGGGACGGAATCAAGAGACCCAGTACTTC.